Below are 30 T cell receptor beta chains sequenced from a single sample in a study of cytomegalovirus exposure and HLA in healthy donors (dated 2017 in TCRdb). Library method: the immunoSEQ multiplex PCR assay. A mixture of 60 forward primers for TCR Vbeta segments and 13 reverse primers for TCR Jbeta segments was used in the multiplex PCR. TCRdb carries this immuneACCESS record with in-frame sequences only. Its versions omit some clonotypes, under half of them owing to an unresolved V gene in the studies checked, with the rest unexplained. The sample table contains some 100,000 clones; only one count was recorded for 79% of them. The ten largest clones add up to 4.1% of the sample. Source material: PBMCs. These receptors originate from a female donor in good health and CMV-seropositive.

This rearrangement joins TRBV7-9 to TRBJ2-7; a weak D match, TRBD2 (5 bases). V was cut by 3 bases and J by 0 bases, with 9 bases left in between. The length of the CDR3 is 14 residues. Germline assignment: CDR1 SEHNR and CDR2 FQNEAQ (reference sequence). CDR3 sequence (DNA): TGTGCCAGCAGCTTTAGTGAGGGCTCCTACGAGCAGTACTTC. The encoded protein is CASSFSEGSYEQYF.

The chain employs TRBV5-4 and TRBJ2-3, with a weak D call TRBD2 (7 bases). V lost 2 bases and J 2 bases, leaving 21 bases between the germline ends. CDR3 length: 18 residues. Germline CDR1 and CDR2: SGHNT and YYREEE (reference sequence). This CDR3 is CASSFDQLRGPSTDTQYF. CDR3 DNA: TGTGCCAGCAGCTTTGACCAGCTGCGGGGGCCTTCCACAGATACGCAGTATTTT.

The chain carries TRBV19 and TRBJ2-7; the match to TRBD2 covers 7 bases. V lost 4 bases, J lost 0 bases, and 3 bases stayed unmatched. This CDR3 comprises 14 residues. In germline, CDR1 is LNHDA, CDR2 SQIVND (reference sequence). The CDR3 spells CASSTGTTSYEQYF. CDR3 DNA: TGTGCCAGTAGTACCGGGACTACCTCCTACGAGCAGTACTTC.

This clone is a singleton in its sample. The chain employs TRBV19 and TRBJ1-1; the D gene is possibly TRBD1 (6 bases). There are 15 residues in the CDR3. V was trimmed by 5 bases and J by 0 bases, leaving 13 bases between them. Per germline, CDR1 LNHDA and CDR2 SQIVND (reference sequence). DNA for the CDR3: TGTGCCAGTAGTCCCAGGACAGCAATGAACACTGAAGCTTTCTTT. Its protein product is CASSPRTAMNTEAFF.

This clone was recorded a few times. The rearrangement joins TRBV7-2 to TRBJ1-2; D might be TRBD1 (6 bases). Trimming removed 5 bases at V and 3 bases at J, with 13 bases between. Germline V gene sequence: CDR1 SGHTA, CDR2 FQGNSA. CDR3 length: 14 residues. The CDR3 DNA sequence: TGTGCCAGCAGCAGCCTACAGGGCTACTATGGCTACACCTTC. Translation gives CASSSLQGYYGYTF.

About this clone itself: The junction and the germline gene differ at one end; a read error may be behind it. The rearrangement joins TRBV10-1 to TRBJ1-1; 9 positions agree with TRBD1. Per germline, CDR1 WNHNN and CDR2 SYGVQD (reference sequence). The CDR3 has 12 amino acids. The CDR3 region has the DNA TGCGCCAGCAGTGACACAGGGGGCGCAAGCAGATTT. Protein sequence: CASSDTGGASRF.

This chain connects TRBV9 to TRBJ2-5; D perhaps matches TRBD1 (7 bases). Germline loops: CDR1 SGDLS, CDR2 YYNGEE. With 3 bases removed from V and 4 bases from J, the gap between germline ends came to 13 bases. The CDR3 spans 14 residues. The CDR3 sequence is CASSGARGAETQYF. For the CDR3, the DNA is TGTGCCAGCAGCGGCGCCAGGGGGGCAGAGACCCAGTACTTC. The variable domain in full, completed from reference TRBV9 and TRBJ2-5, reads DSGVTQTPKHLITATGQRVTLRCSPRSGDLSVYWYQQSLDQGLQFLIQYYNGEERAKGNILERFSAQQFPDLHSELNLSSLELGDSALYFCASSGARGAETQYFGPGTRLLVL.

This clone was detected only a few times. This chain connects TRBV29-1 to TRBJ1-3; D call uncertain. CDR3 length equals 15 residues. With 3 bases removed from V and 0 bases from J, the gap between germline ends came to 12 bases. Looked up from germline, CDR1 is SQVTM and CDR2 is ANQGSEA. In DNA form, the CDR3 reads TGCAGCGTTGAGGCGGGCAGCTACTCTGGAAACACCATATATTTT. This translates into CSVEAGSYSGNTIYF.

The chain employs TRBV27 and TRBJ2-5, with 9 positions matching TRBD1. The J call may be incorrect, as the DNA end agrees better with TRBJ2-7. Germline V lookup: CDR1 MNHEY, CDR2 SMNVEV (reference sequence). CDR3 length: 16 residues. CDR3 sequence (DNA): TGTGCCAGCAGTTTATACCCACAGGGGGCGGCCTACGAGCAGTACTTC. Protein: CASSLYPQGAAYEQYF.

This chain joins TRBV18 and TRBJ1-1, with 8 bases lining up with TRBD1. CDR3 length equals 16 residues. V was pared by 6 bases and J by 4 bases, with 13 bases of the junction left unmatched. The germline CDR1 and CDR2 sequences are KGHSH and LQKENI. CDR3 coding DNA: TGTGCCAGCTCGCCCCCGGGACAGGTCACGGGCACTGAAGCTTTCTTT. The encoded protein is CASSPPGQVTGTEAFF.

Comments on this clone: Germline and junction disagree at one end, which may indicate a read error. The J gene is TRBJ1-5, the V gene TRBV7-9; no firm D call. CDR3 length: 13 residues. Germline loops: CDR1 SEHNR, CDR2 FQNEAQ (reference sequence). The CDR3 nucleotides read TGTTCCAGCAGCTCTCCCCCCAATCAGCCCCAGCATTTT. This encodes CSSSSPPNQPQHF.

V gene TRBV9 combines with J gene TRBJ1-6; D unresolved. This CDR3 is 16 amino acids long. Looked up from germline, CDR1 is SGDLS and CDR2 is YYNGEE. Deletions cut 3 bases from V and 6 bases from J, with 16 bases between. CDR3 nucleotides: TGTGCCAGCAGCGCCCACGAGGGCGGGTCTAATTCACCCCTCCACTTT. Residues: CASSAHEGGSNSPLHF.

The chain joins TRBV6-1 to TRBJ2-7, with D uncertain. The V and J ends lost 10 bases and 1 base respectively, with 17 bases between them. The CDR3 is 14 residues long. CDR1 MNHNS and CDR2 SASEGT come from the germline V gene. CDR3 region: CATGSGFESYEQYF. The CDR3 DNA sequence: TGTGCCACCGGGTCCGGGTTTGAGTCCTACGAGCAGTACTTC.

The chain combines TRBV18 with TRBJ1-1, with D possibly TRBD1 on 6 matching bases. V was shortened by 6 bases and J by 1 base, with 15 bases between the two germline ends. CDR3 length: 15 residues. Germline-derived CDR1 and CDR2 are KGHSH and LQKENI. CDR3 loop: CASSPVGGGNTEAFF. In nucleotides, the CDR3 is TGTGCCAGCTCCCCGGTGGGAGGGGGGAACACTGAAGCTTTCTTT.

J is TRBJ1-5 and V is TRBV7-6, with 7 positions matching TRBD1. This CDR3 contains 14 residues. V was clipped by 5 bases and J by 3 bases; unmatched bases: 4. Germline values: CDR1 SGHVS, CDR2 FNYEAQ. CDR3 DNA: TGTGCCAGCAGCGTAGGGGGCAACAATCAGCCCCAGCATTTT. Translated, it gives CASSVGGNNQPQHF.

This chain connects TRBV6-1 to TRBJ1-5, with a tentative D call TRBD1 (5 bases). This CDR3 region has 14 residues. Germline V CDR1 and CDR2: MNHNS, SASEGT. V dropped 5 bases and J dropped 6 bases, with 14 bases sitting between them. The CDR3 DNA reads TGTGCCAGCAGTCCGGACATCTTGGCTCAGCCCCAGCATTTT. This codes for CASSPDILAQPQHF.

The J gene is TRBJ1-4, the V gene TRBV5-1, with D possibly matching TRBD1 (5 bases). Germline assignment: CDR1 SGHRS and CDR2 YFSETQ. V lost 7 bases to trimming and J lost 4 bases, with 14 bases between them. The CDR3 has 14 amino acids. The CDR3 spells CASRRGDFNEKLFF. CDR3 coding DNA: TGCGCCAGCCGCCGGGGGGACTTTAATGAAAAACTGTTTTTT.

This clone was detected only a few times. The chain uses TRBV6-5 and TRBJ2-2, with TRBD1 matching over 7 bases. Germline V gives CDR1 MNHEY, CDR2 SVGAGI. This CDR3 region has 16 residues. V gave up 2 bases and J gave up 6 bases; unmatched junction bases: 9. The CDR3 DNA reads as TGTGCCAGCAGTTACGGGGGACAGCAAGGGGCCGGGGAGCTGTTTTTT. This encodes CASSYGGQQGAGELFF.

CDR3 sequence (DNA): TGTGCCAGCTCAGCGAGGAATCAGCCCCAGCATTTT. Encoded protein: CASSARNQPQHF. The chain employs TRBV6-5 and TRBJ1-5; D gene ambiguous. V was clipped by 8 bases and J by 4 bases, with 9 bases between them. Germline V lookup: CDR1 MNHEY, CDR2 SVGAGI. The CDR3 contains 12 residues.

The J gene is TRBJ1-3, the V gene TRBV4-2, with D uncertain. Germline-derived CDR1 and CDR2 are LGHNA and YNFKEQ. V was cut by 0 bases and J by 2 bases, with 8 bases left in between. This CDR3 contains 15 residues. The chain's CDR3 is CASSQESSPGNTIYF. The CDR3 DNA sequence: TGTGCCAGCAGCCAAGAATCGTCCCCTGGAAACACCATATATTTT.

This clone has a handful of counts. For the CDR3, the DNA is TGTGCCAGCAGCTTCCCAGGGGGGAGGAACACTGAAGCTTTCTTT. This encodes CASSFPGGRNTEAFF. V is TRBV11-2 and J is TRBJ1-1; 7 nucleotides align to TRBD1. The CDR3 has 15 amino acids. The ends lost 3 bases at V and 1 base at J; junction bases unmatched: 5. Germline lookup yields CDR1 SGHAT and CDR2 FQNNGV.

The genes are TRBV7-6 and TRBJ1-1; a possible D gene is TRBD1 (5 bases). With 5 bases removed from V and 3 bases from J, the gap between germline ends came to 13 bases. CDR1 SGHVS and CDR2 FNYEAQ come from the germline V gene. The CDR3 extends over 14 amino acids. CDR3 nucleotide sequence: TGTGCCAGCAGCCCTGGGGGGGAGGACACTGAAGCTTTCTTT. Its translation is CASSPGGEDTEAFF.

This clone has more than one count but fewer than ten. The chain uses TRBV9 and TRBJ1-1; D not resolved. Trimming took off 0 bases at V and 1 base at J, with 7 bases between the two ends. Germline V CDR1 and CDR2: SGDLS, YYNGEE. The CDR3 contains 14 residues. In DNA form, the CDR3 reads TGTGCCAGCAGCGTAGCAGTCCGGAACACTGAAGCTTTCTTT. Its translation is CASSVAVRNTEAFF.

This clone was seen only a few times. The J gene is TRBJ1-2, the V gene TRBV29-1; 9 positions agree with TRBD1. The CDR3 is made up of 15 amino acids. Trimming cost V 1 base and J 8 bases; bases outside gene matches: 11. The germline gives CDR1 SQVTM, CDR2 ANQGSEA. In DNA, the CDR3 is TGCAGCGTTGAAGGACGCGGGACAGGGTTAAAGGGCTACACCTTC. It encodes CSVEGRGTGLKGYTF.

The chain combines TRBV7-9 with TRBJ2-7; 9 nucleotides agree with TRBD2. The germline gives CDR1 SEHNR, CDR2 FQNEAQ (reference sequence). This CDR3 contains 16 residues. Unmatched junction bases numbered 17, after V lost 7 bases and J lost 7 bases. The CDR3 sequence: CASNGMTSGTYGEQYF. Written as DNA, the CDR3 is TGTGCCAGCAACGGTATGACTAGCGGAACTTACGGGGAGCAGTACTTC.

The chain employs TRBV11-2 and TRBJ2-1, with TRBD2 identical over 12 bases. Germline V gene lookup returns CDR1 SGHAT and CDR2 FQNNGV. CDR3 length: 14 residues. With V trimmed by 5 bases and J by 10 bases, 6 bases remained unmatched. CDR3 sequence (DNA): TGTGCCAGCAGCCCTAGCGGGAGGGCGAACGAGCAGTTCTTC. Residues: CASSPSGRANEQFF.

This clone has only a few counts. The genes are TRBV6-6 and TRBJ2-7; D is perhaps TRBD2 (5 bases). Trimming took 6 bases from V and 1 from J, leaving 10 bases between them. This CDR3 region has 13 residues. Looked up from germline, CDR1 is MNHNY and CDR2 is SVGAGI (reference sequence). This CDR3 is CASRPGGSYEQYF. The CDR3 DNA is TGTGCCAGCAGGCCCGGAGGTTCCTACGAGCAGTACTTC.

This chain links TRBV4-1 with TRBJ2-5; D possibly corresponds to TRBD2 (6 bases). Looked up from germline, CDR1 is MGHRA and CDR2 is YSYEKL. V gave up 3 bases and J gave up 2 bases, with 13 bases separating them. This CDR3 has 15 amino acids. Here the CDR3 DNA reads TGCGCCAGCAGCCAGGGAGTAGCGGCACAAGAGACCCAGTACTTC. Its translation is CASSQGVAAQETQYF.

The V gene is TRBV5-6, the J gene TRBJ1-3; D gene ambiguous. Deletions cut 4 bases from V and 0 bases from J, with 17 bases between. In germline, CDR1 is SGHDT, CDR2 YYEEEE. This CDR3 is 17 amino acids long. The CDR3 sequence is CASSPKLGVRSGNTIYF. In DNA form, the CDR3 reads TGTGCCAGCAGCCCCAAACTGGGAGTCCGCTCTGGAAACACCATATATTTT.

The chain joins TRBV9 to TRBJ2-2, with TRBD2 matching over 8 bases. CDR1 is SGDLS, CDR2 YYNGEE, per germline. J was trimmed by 5 bases and V by 0 bases; bases with no gene match: 12. The CDR3 consists of 18 residues. Written as DNA, the CDR3 is TGTGCCAGCAGCGTAGTTTCTCTGGCGGGAGGTACTACCGGGGAGCTGTTTTTT. Translation: CASSVVSLAGGTTGELFF. Complete variable domain (other parts from reference TRBV9 and TRBJ2-2): DSGVTQTPKHLITATGQRVTLRCSPRSGDLSVYWYQQSLDQGLQFLIQYYNGEERAKGNILERFSAQQFPDLHSELNLSSLELGDSALYFCASSVVSLAGGTTGELFFGEGSRLTVL.